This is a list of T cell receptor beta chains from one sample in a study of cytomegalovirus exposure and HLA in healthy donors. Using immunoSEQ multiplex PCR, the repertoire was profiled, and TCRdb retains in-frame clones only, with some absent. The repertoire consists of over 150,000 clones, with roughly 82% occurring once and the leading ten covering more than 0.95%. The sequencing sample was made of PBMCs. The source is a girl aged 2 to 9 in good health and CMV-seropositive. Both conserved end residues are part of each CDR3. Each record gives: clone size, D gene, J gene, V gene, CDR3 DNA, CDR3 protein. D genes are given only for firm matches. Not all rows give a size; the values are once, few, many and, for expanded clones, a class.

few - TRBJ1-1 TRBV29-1 TGCAGCGTTGAAGATCCAACGGGGGGTTTCTTT CSVEDPTGGFF
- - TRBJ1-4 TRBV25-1 TGTGCCAGCAGTGGCCTAGGGAGAACTAATGAAAAACTGTTTTTT CASSGLGRTNEKLFF
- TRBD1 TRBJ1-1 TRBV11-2 TGTGCCAGCAGCTTAGCCAGGGGGCGGACTGAAGCTTTCTTT CASSLARGRTEAFF
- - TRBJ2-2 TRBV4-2 TGTGCCAGCAGCCAAGATCAAGGGACTTCCGTCCTGGTCTCGAACACCGGGGAGCTGTTTTTT CASSQDQGTSVLVSNTGELFF
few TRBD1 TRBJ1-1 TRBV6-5 TGTGCCAGCAGCAGGGGGCGAGGCACTGAAGCTTTCTTT CASSRGRGTEAFF
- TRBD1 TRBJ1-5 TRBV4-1 TGCGCCAGCAGCCAAGGACAGGGGCATAGCAATCAGCCCCAGCATTTT CASSQGQGHSNQPQHF
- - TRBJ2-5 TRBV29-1 TGCAGCGTTGCAGGGGAAGAGACCCAGTACTTC CSVAGEETQYF
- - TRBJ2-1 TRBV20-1 TGCAGTGCGCGAGACAATGAGCAGTTCTTC CSARDNEQFF
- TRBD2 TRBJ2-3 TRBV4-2 TGTGCCAGCAGCCAACCAGCGGGGGGGCAGGCAGATACGCAGTATTTT CASSQPAGGQADTQYF
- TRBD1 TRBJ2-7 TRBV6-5 TGTGCCAGCAGTTACCCGGGACAGGGAGGCGAGCAGTACTTC CASSYPGQGGEQYF
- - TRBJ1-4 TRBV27 TGTGCCAGCAGTTTCCTCGGGGAAAAACTGTTTTTT CASSFLGEKLFF
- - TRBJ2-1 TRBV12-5 TGTGCTAGTGGTTGGCTCCGCAATGAGCAGTTCTTC CASGWLRNEQFF
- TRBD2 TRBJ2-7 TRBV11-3 TGTGCCAGCAGCTTCCGGACTAGCGGCTCCTACGAGCAGTACTTC CASSFRTSGSYEQYF
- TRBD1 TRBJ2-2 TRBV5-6 TGTGCCAGCAGCCTGTCGGACAGGGCTGGCGGGGAGCTGTTTTTT CASSLSDRAGGELFF
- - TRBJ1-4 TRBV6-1 TGTGCCAGCAGTGAAGAGGACTTCCAGGCCGAAAAACTGTTTTTT CASSEEDFQAEKLFF
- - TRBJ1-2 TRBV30 TGTGCCTGGACGGGGGGAACCTATGGCTACACCTTC CAWTGGTYGYTF
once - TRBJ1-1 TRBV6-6 TGTGCCAGCAGTTACTCGAAAAGAACAGTTGAAGCTTTCTTT CASSYSKRTVEAFF
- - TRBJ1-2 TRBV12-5 TGTGCTAGTGGTTTGCTCGACATACCACGGGGCTACACCTTC CASGLLDIPRGYTF